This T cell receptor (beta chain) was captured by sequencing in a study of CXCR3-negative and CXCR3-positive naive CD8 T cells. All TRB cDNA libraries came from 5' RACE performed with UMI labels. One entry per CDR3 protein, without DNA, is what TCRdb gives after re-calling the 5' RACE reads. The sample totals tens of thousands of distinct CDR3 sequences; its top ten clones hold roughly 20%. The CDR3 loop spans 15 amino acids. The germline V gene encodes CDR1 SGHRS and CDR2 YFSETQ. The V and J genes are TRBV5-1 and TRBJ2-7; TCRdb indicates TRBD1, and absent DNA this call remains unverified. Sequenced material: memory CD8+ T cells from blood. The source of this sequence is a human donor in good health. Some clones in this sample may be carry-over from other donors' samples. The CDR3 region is CASSPTPDNSYEQYF.